Below are 27 T cell receptor beta chains sequenced from a single sample in a study of cytomegalovirus exposure and HLA in healthy donors. 60 Vbeta and 13 Jbeta primers were used in PCR. Generated by immunoSEQ multiplex PCR, the TCRdb table keeps only in-frame clones and is missing some. The table lists some 200,000 clones, 70% to 85% of them singletons. The sequencing sample was made of PBMCs. All receptors come from a woman aged 35 to 49 in good health and CMV-seronegative.

The V call is TRBV5-8, the J call TRBJ1-2; 7 nucleotides align to TRBD1. V gave up 2 bases and J gave up 2 bases; unmatched junction bases: 3. CDR1 is SGHTS, CDR2 YDEGEE, per germline. The CDR3 length is 14 residues. The DNA for the CDR3 is TGTGCCAGCAGCTTAAGGGGACAGAACTATGGCTACACCTTC. Encoded protein: CASSLRGQNYGYTF.

The CDR3 DNA follows: TGTGCCAGCAGCCAAGCGACCCGCACAGATACGCAGTATTTT. Translated, it gives CASSQATRTDTQYF. The rearrangement links TRBV5-5 to TRBJ2-3; D remains unclear. Trimming left V 4 bases short and J 1 base short, with 10 bases between. The length of the CDR3 is 14 residues. Germline loops: CDR1 SGHKS, CDR2 YYEKEE (reference sequence).

The table lists this clone with a count of one. The chain couples TRBV7-2 to TRBJ2-7, with a possible D match to TRBD2 (5 bases). The germline gives CDR1 SGHTA, CDR2 FQGNSA. Trimming removed 4 bases from V and 2 bases from J, with 9 bases in between. This CDR3 region has 13 residues. CDR3 in amino acids: CASSSRETYEQYF. The CDR3 DNA follows: TGTGCCAGCAGCTCCCGGGAAACCTACGAGCAGTACTTC.

This chain links TRBV6-1 with TRBJ1-1; the match to TRBD1 covers 9 bases. The germline gives CDR1 MNHNS, CDR2 SASEGT. The CDR3 has 13 amino acids. The V segment lost 4 bases and the J segment 6 bases; nucleotides outside the gene matches: 3. Here the CDR3 DNA reads TGTGCCAGCAGTGGGGGACAGGGCGCTGAAGCTTTCTTT. Encoded protein: CASSGGQGAEAFF.

This clone was found a few times. The chain is built from TRBV18 and TRBJ1-1, with a tentative D call TRBD1 (5 bases). Deletions cut 1 base from V and 3 bases from J, with 9 bases between. This CDR3 contains 14 residues. The V gene's germline CDR1 is KGHSH and CDR2 LQKENI. Written as DNA, the CDR3 is TGTGCCAGCTCACCACTTGGCAGGGACACTGAAGCTTTCTTT. Amino acids: CASSPLGRDTEAFF.

The chain couples TRBV13 to TRBJ2-4; the D gene is possibly TRBD1 (6 bases). The CDR3 length is 14 residues. CDR1 is PRHDT, CDR2 FYEKMQ, per germline (reference sequence). Trimming took off 2 bases at V and 1 base at J, with 6 bases between the two ends. CDR3 in DNA: TGTGCCAGCAGCTTACAGGGGGCCAAAAACATTCAGTACTTC. Amino acid sequence: CASSLQGAKNIQYF. The full variable domain, with the rest looked up from reference TRBV13 and TRBJ2-4, is AAGVIQSPRHLIKEKRETATLKCYPIPRHDTVYWYQQGPGQDPQFLISFYEKMQSDKGSIPDRFSAQQFSDYHSELNMSSLELGDSALYFCASSLQGAKNIQYFGAGTRLSVL.

The chain uses TRBV19 and TRBJ1-2; 11 bases map to TRBD1. Germline CDR1 reads LNHDA; CDR2 reads SQIVND (reference sequence). The CDR3 contains 15 residues. The trim removed 5 bases at V and 7 bases at J, leaving 9 bases unmatched. The DNA for the CDR3 is TGTGCCAGTAGTGCCCCGGACAGGGGGCAGGGTGGCTACACCTTC. It codes for CASSAPDRGQGGYTF.

J is TRBJ1-2 and V is TRBV11-2, with a possible D match to TRBD1 (5 bases). This CDR3 is 12 amino acids long. Germline lookup yields CDR1 SGHAT and CDR2 FQNNGV. Trimming removed 5 bases from V and 6 bases from J, with 10 bases in between. CDR3 DNA: TGTGCCAGCAGCCCCGGGGGTAATGGCTACACCTTC. This codes for CASSPGGNGYTF.

This chain uses TRBV7-2 with TRBJ2-7; 7 bases match TRBD1. The CDR3 runs 15 residues. CDR1 SGHTA and CDR2 FQGNSA come from the germline V gene. The ends lost 3 bases at V and 4 bases at J; junction bases unmatched: 9. The CDR3 sequence is CASSLGTVRIYEQYF. The CDR3, as DNA: TGTGCCAGCAGCTTGGGGACAGTCCGTATATACGAGCAGTACTTC.

The gene calls are TRBV30 and TRBJ2-2, with D possibly TRBD1 on 5 matching bases. CDR3 length equals 17 residues. Germline lookup yields CDR1 GTSNPN and CDR2 SVGIG (reference sequence). Trimming took off 4 bases at V and 0 bases at J, with 18 bases between the two ends. The CDR3 reads CAWNPLGADTNTGELFF. The CDR3 nucleotides are TGTGCCTGGAACCCGCTAGGGGCCGACACGAACACCGGGGAGCTGTTTTTT.

The chain recombines TRBV4-3 with TRBJ2-2; D is undetermined. V was pared by 2 bases and J by 5 bases, with 18 bases between. The germline V gene encodes CDR1 LGHNA and CDR2 YSLEER. The CDR3 totals 17 residues. The DNA of the CDR3 is TGCGCCAGCAGCCAATCACCCCCCTCCGTGAGGACCGGGGAGCTGTTTTTT. Translating it yields CASSQSPPSVRTGELFF.

The chain has TRBV28 and TRBJ1-2, with 8 bases matching TRBD1. This CDR3 comprises 15 residues. Germline CDR1 is MDHEN and CDR2 is SYDVKM. V shed 6 bases, J shed 7 bases, and the junction held 13 bases outside the gene matches. The CDR3 region has the DNA TGTGCCAGCAGCGCGCTCCCGGACAGGGCCTCTGGCTACACCTTC. Residues: CASSALPDRASGYTF.

The chain carries TRBV5-4 and TRBJ1-1, with 10 bases that match TRBD1. Germline CDR1 and CDR2: SGHNT and YYREEE (reference sequence). The CDR3 is 16 amino acids. Trimming at V came to 1 base and at J to 5 bases, leaving 8 bases not matched to a gene. In nucleotides, the CDR3 is TGTGCCAGCAGCTTGCCGGGACAGGGGCTCGGGACTGAAGCTTTCTTT. It codes for CASSLPGQGLGTEAFF.

In DNA, the CDR3 is TGTGCCAGCACCCCGCCGCAGGGGCAAACCGGGGAGCTGTTTTTT. Amino acid sequence: CASTPPQGQTGELFF. The J gene is TRBJ2-2, the V gene TRBV5-4; the D gene is possibly TRBD1 (6 bases). V was trimmed by 6 bases and J by 5 bases, leaving 17 bases between them. The germline V gene has CDR1 SGHNT and CDR2 YYREEE (reference sequence). The CDR3 totals 15 residues.

V and J are TRBV5-5 and TRBJ2-3, with 14 bases that match TRBD2. CDR1 and CDR2 from the germline V gene are SGHKS and YYEKEE (reference sequence). V was pared by 4 bases and J by 5 bases, with 6 bases of the junction left unmatched. The CDR3 covers 16 residues. The chain's CDR3 is CASSATSGGAGDTQYF. The CDR3 DNA reads as TGTGCCAGCAGCGCGACTAGCGGGGGGGCCGGAGATACGCAGTATTTT.

This CDR3 reads CASSLGQAGLNYGYTF. As DNA, the CDR3 is TGTGCCAGCAGCTTAGGTCAGGCAGGCCTAAACTATGGCTACACCTTC. The chain joins TRBV7-8 to TRBJ1-2, with no clear D. V gave up 1 base and J gave up 2 bases, with 14 bases separating them. Germline V gives CDR1 SGHVS, CDR2 FQNEAQ. The length of the CDR3 is 16 residues. The full variable domain, rest sourced from reference TRBV7-8 and TRBJ1-2, is GAGVSQSPRYKVAKRGQDVALRCDPISGHVSLFWYQQALGQGPEFLTYFQNEAQLDKSGLPSDRFFAERPEGSVSTLKIQRTQQEDSAVYLCASSLGQAGLNYGYTFGSGTRLTVV.

Comment on this clone: A junction boundary mismatches the germline segment, possibly from a read error. V gene TRBV30 combines with J gene TRBJ2-2, with 8 bases that match TRBD1. Per the germline V gene, CDR1 is GTSNPN and CDR2 is SVGIG (reference sequence). This CDR3 is built from 14 residues. The CDR3 sequence is CARRDRRNTGELFF. CDR3 bases: TGTGCCAGGAGGGACAGGCGGAACACCGGGGAGCTGTTTTTT.

The chain is built from TRBV28 and TRBJ2-2; 7 nucleotides line up with TRBD1. Trimming at V came to 6 bases and at J to 3 bases, leaving 7 bases not matched to a gene. There are 15 residues in the CDR3. CDR1 MDHEN and CDR2 SYDVKM come from the germline V gene. The chain's CDR3 is CASRDRVGDTGELFF. The CDR3 DNA is TGTGCCAGCAGAGACAGGGTTGGGGACACCGGGGAGCTGTTTTTT.

A note on this clone: This specimen includes other DNA sequences encoding the same CDR3. The genes are TRBV10-3 and TRBJ2-1; D may be TRBD2 (5 bases). Germline values: CDR1 ENHRY, CDR2 SYGVKD. The CDR3 has 13 residues. The V end was cut by 2 bases, the J end by 5 bases, with 7 bases between. CDR3 residues: CAISEAGNNEQFF. The CDR3 DNA reads as TGTGCCATCAGTGAGGCCGGGAACAATGAGCAGTTCTTC.

A few counts support this clone. CDR3 sequence: CASSYGGGSTQYF. CDR3 bases: TGTGCCAGCAGTTACGGTGGCGGATCAACCCAGTACTTC. The chain joins TRBV6-5 to TRBJ2-5; no definite D call. The CDR3 is 13 amino acids. Germline V gene lookup returns CDR1 MNHEY and CDR2 SVGAGI. Deletions cut 2 bases from V and 8 bases from J, with 12 bases between.

The V and J genes are TRBV27 and TRBJ2-1; 9 bases line up with TRBD2. CDR3 length: 15 amino acids. CDR1 is MNHEY and CDR2 is SMNVEV in the germline V gene (reference sequence). After removal of 2 bases from V and 7 bases from J, the junction contained 6 bases not matched to a gene. The chain's CDR3 is CASSLGLATGNEQFF. The CDR3 nucleotides are TGTGCCAGCAGTTTAGGACTAGCGACGGGGAATGAGCAGTTCTTC.

The rearrangement uses TRBV4-3 and TRBJ1-2; D may be TRBD1 (5 bases). The CDR3 has 13 residues. Per germline, CDR1 LGHNA and CDR2 YSLEER. V shed 2 bases and J shed 4 bases, with 8 bases lying between them. CDR3 sequence reads: CASSQSRAYGYTF. DNA for the CDR3: TGCGCCAGCAGCCAAAGCAGGGCCTATGGCTACACCTTC.

A few counts support this clone. The rearrangement uses TRBV29-1 and TRBJ2-6; D gene ambiguous. CDR1 and CDR2 (germline): SQVTM, ANQGSEA. CDR3 length equals 13 residues. Deletions cut 3 bases from V and 2 bases from J, with 5 bases between. The CDR3 bases are TGCAGCGTTGACACAGCTGGGGCCAACGTCCTGACTTTC. Translating it yields CSVDTAGANVLTF.

The CDR3 spells CASRVWGLSGELFF. CDR3 in DNA: TGTGCCAGCAGGGTCTGGGGGCTGTCCGGGGAGCTGTTTTTT. V gene TRBV21-1 combines with J gene TRBJ2-2; the table's D gene call, TRBD1, was not cross checked with the DNA. TRBV21-1 is given as a pseudogene. The CDR3 consists of 14 residues.

The V and J genes are TRBV19 and TRBJ1-6, with D unclear. CDR1 is LNHDA, CDR2 SQIVND, per germline (reference sequence). V shed 3 bases and J shed 14 bases, with 20 bases lying between them. The CDR3 runs to 15 residues. The CDR3 loop is CASSIFFGDLSALHF. CDR3 nucleotides: TGTGCCAGTAGTATTTTCTTCGGAGACCTCTCGGCCCTCCACTTT.

The rearrangement uses TRBV28 and TRBJ1-1; the D is unclear. The CDR3 length is 14 residues. Germline V lookup: CDR1 MDHEN, CDR2 SYDVKM. Trimming left V 6 bases short and J 0 bases short, with 11 bases between. CDR3 loop: CASSLAVMNTEAFF. The DNA of the CDR3 is TGTGCCAGCAGCTTGGCGGTGATGAACACTGAAGCTTTCTTT.

V gene TRBV5-1 combines with J gene TRBJ1-4; weak D call: TRBD1 (5 bases). Trimming left V 1 base short and J 0 bases short, with 13 bases between. Germline CDR1 and CDR2: SGHRS and YFSETQ. The CDR3 has 17 amino acids. The CDR3 bases are TGCGCCAGCAGCTTGCAGGGTTTTTATTCAACTAATGAAAAACTGTTTTTT. Its translation: CASSLQGFYSTNEKLFF. The full variable domain, with the rest looked up from reference TRBV5-1 and TRBJ1-4, is KAGVTQTPRYLIKTRGQQVTLSCSPISGHRSVSWYQQTPGQGLQFLFEYFSETQRNKGNFPGRFSGRQFSNSRSEMNVSTLELGDSALYLCASSLQGFYSTNEKLFFGSGTQLSVL.